A selection of T cell receptor beta chains follows, all from one sample in a study of blood T cell repertoires in COVID-19. Clones were sequenced by immunoSEQ multiplex PCR, and TCRdb holds only the in-frame ones, with some missing. The data show 110,000 to 150,000 clones, approximately 85% seen once. Sequencing was carried out using peripheral blood. The receptors stem from a man in his sixties or seventies with acute or convalescent COVID-19. The CDR3 runs from the conserved cysteine through the conserved F or W. A D gene is named only where the DNA matches it firmly. The size entry is marked missing in some rows and otherwise reads once, few, many or a size class.

D: TRBD1
length: 12
size: NA
V: TRBV6-6
J: TRBJ1-3
DNA: TGTGCCAGCAGCCGACAGGGGAACACCATATATTTT
CDR3: CASSRQGNTIYF

D: TRBD1
length: 14
size: NA
V: TRBV30
J: TRBJ1-2
DNA: TGTGCCTGGGGTGTGACAGGGAGTTCCAATGGCTACACCTTC
CDR3: CAWGVTGSSNGYTF

D: NA
length: 13
size: NA
V: TRBV19
J: TRBJ1-1
DNA: TGTGCCAGTAGCCCCCGAAGGGGCACTGAAGCTTTCTTT
CDR3: CASSPRRGTEAFF

D: TRBD2
length: 16
size: NA
V: TRBV4-1
J: TRBJ2-3
DNA: TGCGCCAGCAGCCAAGGGCGACTAGCGAGCACAGATACGCAGTATTTT
CDR3: CASSQGRLASTDTQYF

D: NA
length: 16
size: NA
V: TRBV28
J: TRBJ2-7
DNA: TGTGCCAGCAGTTTGATCAGCGGGTATCCCTCCTACGAGCAGTACTTC
CDR3: CASSLISGYPSYEQYF

D: NA
length: 15
size: once
V: TRBV5-1
J: TRBJ2-1
DNA: TGCGCCAGCAGCGGGATAGACAGCTGGATCAATGAGCAGTTCTTC
CDR3: CASSGIDSWINEQFF

D: NA
length: 10
size: NA
V: TRBV20-1
J: TRBJ1-2
DNA: TGCAGTGCGCCGGAGGGGGGCTACACCTTC
CDR3: CSAPEGGYTF

D: TRBD1
length: 17
size: few
V: TRBV27
J: TRBJ2-7
DNA: TGTGCCAGCAGAAAAGCCGCCGGGACAGGAATCTCCTACGAGCAGTACTTC
CDR3: CASRKAAGTGISYEQYF

D: NA
length: 17
size: NA
V: TRBV5-6
J: TRBJ2-3
DNA: TGTGCCAGCAGCGACCAGATATCTAGGGGATTCACAGATACGCAGTATTTT
CDR3: CASSDQISRGFTDTQYF

D: TRBD1
length: 15
size: NA
V: TRBV7-9
J: TRBJ2-2
DNA: TGTGCCAGCAGCGGGGACAGGGTTTGGTCCGGGGAGCTGTTTTTT
CDR3: CASSGDRVWSGELFF

D: NA
length: 14
size: few
V: TRBV30
J: TRBJ1-5
DNA: TGTGCCTGGAGTCGGGGGGCGTACGTGCAGCCCCAGCATTTT
CDR3: CAWSRGAYVQPQHF

D: NA
length: 14
size: NA
V: TRBV7-3
J: TRBJ1-1
DNA: TGTGCCAGCAGCTTAACGCGGGGGGGCACTGAAGCTTTCTTT
CDR3: CASSLTRGGTEAFF

D: NA
length: 18
size: NA
V: TRBV7-2
J: TRBJ2-6
DNA: TGTGCCAGCAGCTTAGTCCCAGGCCTATTCTCTGGGGCCAACGTCCTGACTTTC
CDR3: CASSLVPGLFSGANVLTF

D: NA
length: 13
size: NA
V: TRBV19
J: TRBJ1-2
DNA: TGTGCCAGTAGTCCAGGGGAACAGGGTGGCTACACCTTC
CDR3: CASSPGEQGGYTF

D: TRBD1
length: 14
size: NA
V: TRBV5-1
J: TRBJ1-2
DNA: TGCGCCAGCAGCACTACTGGGACAGGGGGTGGCTACACCTTC
CDR3: CASSTTGTGGGYTF

D: TRBD2
length: 15
size: few
V: TRBV30
J: TRBJ2-3
DNA: TGTGCCTGGTCCATGGGCGCGGGAGGCACAGATACGCAGTATTTT
CDR3: CAWSMGAGGTDTQYF

D: NA
length: 13
size: once
V: TRBV7-8
J: TRBJ1-6
DNA: TGTGCCAGCAGCCCAAGTCGGGATTCACCCCTCCACTTT
CDR3: CASSPSRDSPLHF

D: NA
length: 19
size: NA
V: TRBV21-1
J: TRBJ1-4
DNA: TGTGCCAGCAGCAAAGCCCCCGGGACAGGGATGCGGGTGGGTGAAAAACTGTTTTTT
CDR3: CASSKAPGTGMRVGEKLFF

D: NA
length: 13
size: NA
V: TRBV6-5
J: TRBJ1-2
DNA: TGTGCCAGCAGAGTACAGGGATACTATGGCTACACCTTC
CDR3: CASRVQGYYGYTF

D: NA
length: 13
size: NA
V: TRBV18
J: TRBJ1-1
DNA: TGTGCCAGCTCACCGTTCAGGGACACTGAAGCTTTCTTT
CDR3: CASSPFRDTEAFF

D: NA
length: 12
size: NA
V: TRBV29-1
J: TRBJ1-2
DNA: TGCAGCGCGGTTCCATCAGAAAGAAGCTACACCTTC
CDR3: CSAVPSERSYTF

D: NA
length: 17
size: NA
V: TRBV30
J: TRBJ1-4
DNA: TGTGCCTGGGGGGACGTAACCTCAGGCGGAGGAGGGAGGAAACTGTTTTTT
CDR3: CAWGDVTSGGGGRKLFF

D: NA
length: 14
size: NA
V: TRBV5-1
J: TRBJ2-6
DNA: TGCGCCAGCAGCTCGGGGGCTGGGGCCAACGTCCTGACTTTC
CDR3: CASSSGAGANVLTF

D: TRBD1
length: 14
size: NA
V: TRBV28
J: TRBJ2-3
DNA: TGTGCCAGCAGCCGGCAGGGGGCGGGAAATACGCAGTATTTT
CDR3: CASSRQGAGNTQYF

D: NA
length: 16
size: NA
V: TRBV2
J: TRBJ2-2
DNA: TGTGCCAGCAGGTTTGTGGAGGCAGGAGGTGCCGGGGAGCTGTTTTTT
CDR3: CASRFVEAGGAGELFF

D: TRBD1
length: 15
size: NA
V: TRBV28
J: TRBJ2-7
DNA: TGTGCCAGCGGGAAGGACAGGGGGCTACCCTACGAGCAGTACTTC
CDR3: CASGKDRGLPYEQYF

D: TRBD1
length: 16
size: few
V: TRBV18
J: TRBJ1-2
DNA: TGTGCCAGCTCAACCGTGACCGGACAGGGAAACTATGGCTACACCTTC
CDR3: CASSTVTGQGNYGYTF

D: TRBD2
length: 18
size: NA
V: TRBV5-4
J: TRBJ2-1
DNA: TGTGCCAGCAGCTCCCCGGGACTAGCGGGGGGTTCCTACAATGAGCAGTTCTTC
CDR3: CASSSPGLAGGSYNEQFF

D: TRBD2
length: 16
size: NA
V: TRBV7-3
J: TRBJ2-1
DNA: TGTGCCAGCAGCTTAACTAGCGGGAGGGCTCGGGATGAGCAGTTCTTC
CDR3: CASSLTSGRARDEQFF